This TCR beta chain comes out of a study of shared clonotypes between healthy human individuals. General study points: Larger estimated richness was generally seen in naive subsets than in memory subsets. Represented diversity (both genetic and exposure-history) was limited by the small number of donors.

Deep-level running was used for the assay. Data came from immunoSEQ multiplex PCR; TCRdb stores just in-frame clones and leaves some out. This table holds some 2.1 million clones, 93% found once. A note on this clone: What it recognizes is unknown.

CDR3 length equals 18 residues. Germline V lookup: CDR1 MRHNA, CDR2 SNTAGT. V shed 4 bases, J shed 3 bases, and the junction held 11 bases outside the gene matches. The naive CD8 population came from CD45RO-negative cells selected for CCR7, without terminally differentiated effector memory CD45RA+ cells. The donors were adults (healthy and HIV-negative) with no recent acute infections or vaccinations. This clonotype originated in a young man in good health. Some clones in this sample may be carry-over from other donors' samples. Sequencing was done on a sample of naive CD8+ T cells from PBMCs. The chain recombines TRBV6-4 with TRBJ2-2, with 10 bases identical to TRBD2. Written as DNA, the CDR3 is TGTGCCAGCAGTGCGAGGGCCGGACTAGCGGCCTACACCGGGGAGCTGTTTTTT. Translation: CASSARAGLAAYTGELFF.